This T cell receptor beta chain was retrieved from a study of T-cell reconstitution after alpha-beta-depleted transplantation in children. Losses at the gene ends were 4 bases for V and 4 bases for J; bases not matched to a gene: 4. CDR3 size: 14 residues. Per germline, CDR1 DFQATT and CDR2 SNEGSKA (reference sequence). TCRbeta library construction was performed incorporating unique molecular identifiers. TCRdb reprocessed the PCR reads with MiXCR, giving one entry per CDR3 protein. The repertoire has some 640,000 distinct CDR3 sequences, roughly 17% of them found once; the top ten carry 1.1%. V is TRBV20-1 and J is TRBJ2-2; 9 bases line up with TRBD1. This receptor was taken from a human donor who donated a stem cell graft to a child with acute myeloid leukemia. The sequencing used PBMCs from the stem cell graft donor, collected from the stem cell graft. CDR3 protein: CSATYRGPTGELFF. The CDR3 DNA reads as TGCAGTGCTACTTACAGGGGGCCCACCGGGGAGCTGTTTTTT.